These 27 T cell receptor beta chains came from one sample sequenced in a study of identical twins. TCRdb re-called the 5' RACE reads through MiXCR, storing one row per CDR3 protein. The sample lists about 790,000 distinct CDR3 sequences, about 18% occurring once. The data were also submitted as part of a second study, on T cells expressing NK-cell markers.

The sequenced sample was PBMCs. Every receptor here comes from a woman aged 18-30 years in good health.

V usage is TRBV29-1 and J usage is TRBJ1-2, with a possible D match to TRBD1 (5 bases). CDR1 is SQVTM, CDR2 ANQGSEA, per germline. CDR3 size: 12 residues. V lost 7 bases to trimming and J lost 5 bases, with 14 bases between them. The CDR3 DNA reads as TGCAGCGCCCGGGACCAGGAGTATGGCTACACCTTC. Its translation: CSARDQEYGYTF.

This clonotype was seen only a few times. The chain is built from TRBV20-1 and TRBJ2-1; D is unclear. The germline gives CDR1 DFQATT, CDR2 SNEGSKA (reference sequence). This CDR3 contains 15 residues. V shed 4 bases and J shed 3 bases, with 16 bases lying between them. In DNA form, the CDR3 reads TGCAGTGCTAAGGCGCGGCAGGAACTCTACAATGAGCAGTTCTTC. Protein sequence: CSAKARQELYNEQFF.

The chain couples TRBV6-1 to TRBJ2-6; D gene unclear. The V end lost 7 bases, the J end lost 0 bases, and 13 bases lay between the germline ends. In germline, CDR1 is MNHNS, CDR2 SASEGT. CDR3 length: 16 residues. CDR3 in DNA: TGTGCCAGCATGGACCCCGCCGGCTCTGGGGCCAACGTCCTGACTTTC. Its translation: CASMDPAGSGANVLTF.

Many counts were recorded for this clonotype. The CDR3 region is CSASGNTDTQYF. The CDR3 DNA is TGCAGTGCTAGCGGCAACACAGATACGCAGTATTTT. J is TRBJ2-3 and V is TRBV20-1, with unresolved D. Germline V CDR1 and CDR2: DFQATT, SNEGSKA (reference sequence). This CDR3 comprises 12 residues. V was cut by 3 bases and J by 2 bases, with 6 bases left in between.

V is TRBV10-3 and J is TRBJ1-2; 8 bases agree with TRBD1. This CDR3 is 14 amino acids long. Germline V gives CDR1 ENHRY, CDR2 SYGVKD. V shed 7 bases and J 2 bases; nucleotides not matched to a gene: 6. The CDR3 loop is CAITGDRRNYGYTF. CDR3 nucleotide sequence: TGTGCCATCACCGGGGACAGGAGAAACTATGGCTACACCTTC.

The J gene is TRBJ2-7, the V gene TRBV5-6; no firm D call. Trimming cost V 4 bases and J 4 bases, with 15 bases left between them. This CDR3 spans 14 amino acids. The germline CDR1 and CDR2 sequences are SGHDT and YYEEEE. The chain's CDR3 is CASSPIGVRYEQYF. The DNA for the CDR3 is TGTGCCAGCAGCCCGATTGGGGTTAGGTACGAGCAGTACTTC.

This rearrangement joins TRBV20-1 to TRBJ2-7, with a tentative D call TRBD2 (6 bases). This CDR3 contains 13 residues. Trimming shortened V by 5 bases and J by 2 bases, and 13 bases separated the two germline ends. Germline CDR1 is DFQATT and CDR2 is SNEGSKA (reference sequence). CDR3 sequence reads: CSAWGDLAYEQYF. CDR3 coding DNA: TGCAGTGCTTGGGGGGACCTTGCCTACGAGCAGTACTTC.

This clonotype was seen many times. This chain connects TRBV24-1 to TRBJ2-1; weak D call: TRBD1 (6 bases). The germline gives CDR1 KGHDR, CDR2 SFDVKD. The V end lost 6 bases, the J end lost 7 bases, and 6 bases lay between the germline ends. This CDR3 is 11 amino acids long. CDR3 region: CATSQGNEQFF. The CDR3 DNA is TGTGCCACCAGTCAGGGGAATGAGCAGTTCTTC.

This rearrangement joins TRBV9 to TRBJ2-1; D uncertain. The CDR3 contains 11 residues. Per germline, CDR1 SGDLS and CDR2 YYNGEE. Trimming removed 3 bases at V and 8 bases at J, with 6 bases between. The CDR3 region is CASSAGDEQFF. The CDR3 region has the DNA TGTGCCAGCAGCGCTGGGGATGAGCAGTTCTTC. Using reference TRBV9 and TRBJ2-1 for the parts outside the CDR3, the full variable domain is DSGVTQTPKHLITATGQRVTLRCSPRSGDLSVYWYQQSLDQGLQFLIQYYNGEERAKGNILERFSAQQFPDLHSELNLSSLELGDSALYFCASSAGDEQFFGPGTRLTVL.

This clonotype was detected only a few times. This rearrangement joins TRBV4-3 to TRBJ2-7; 13 positions agree with TRBD2. J lost 4 bases, V lost 4 bases, and 13 bases had no gene match. Germline lookup yields CDR1 LGHNA and CDR2 YSLEER. The CDR3 loop spans 18 amino acids. The CDR3 DNA follows: TGCGCCAGCAGCCGTTGGGGGACTAGCGGGACCTCGGGATACGAGCAGTACTTC. This encodes CASSRWGTSGTSGYEQYF.

This chain joins TRBV5-1 and TRBJ2-1; 12 positions agree with TRBD2. Losses at the gene ends were 4 bases for V and 8 bases for J; bases not matched to a gene: 7. Germline CDR1 SGHRS, CDR2 YFSETQ. This CDR3 spans 15 amino acids. The CDR3 bases are TGCGCCAGCAGCCCAACTAGCGGGGGGCGACATGAGCAGTTCTTC. Translated: CASSPTSGGRHEQFF.

This clonotype was counted only a few times. This chain joins TRBV18 and TRBJ2-5; no clear D. Trimming removed 1 base at V and 1 base at J, with 7 bases between. The CDR3 consists of 14 residues. CDR1 is KGHSH, CDR2 LQKENI, per germline. CDR3 in DNA: TGTGCCAGCTCACCACGAAGTGGCCAAGAGACCCAGTACTTC. Translated: CASSPRSGQETQYF.

This clonotype has a count of ten or more. The rearrangement joins TRBV18 to TRBJ2-7; perhaps TRBD1 as D (6 bases). Between the trimmed V and J ends, which lost 4 bases and 0 bases, there was a span of 7 bases. Germline V gives CDR1 KGHSH, CDR2 LQKENI. The CDR3 sequence is 13 residues long. CDR3 nucleotides: TGTGCCAGCTCACGACAGGTCTCCTACGAGCAGTACTTC. Protein sequence: CASSRQVSYEQYF.

The CDR3 coding sequence is TGCAGTGCTATCCTAGAACAGGAGTTCTATGGCTACACCTTC. Protein sequence: CSAILEQEFYGYTF. The chain combines TRBV20-1 with TRBJ1-2; D is perhaps TRBD1 (5 bases). Germline V gives CDR1 DFQATT, CDR2 SNEGSKA (reference sequence). This CDR3 region has 14 residues. Between the trimmed V and J ends, which lost 4 bases and 4 bases, there was a span of 16 bases.

The J gene is TRBJ2-3, the V gene TRBV29-1; 12 bases are a match to TRBD2. Germline V CDR1 and CDR2: SQVTM, ANQGSEA. V dropped 4 bases and J dropped 2; count of bases not matched to a gene: 1. The CDR3 extends over 14 amino acids. For the CDR3, the DNA is TGCAGCGTTGGGACTAGCGGGATCACAGATACGCAGTATTTT. This encodes CSVGTSGITDTQYF.

The chain links TRBV20-1 to TRBJ2-7; 9 bases fit TRBD1. In germline, CDR1 is DFQATT, CDR2 SNEGSKA (reference sequence). The CDR3 loop spans 16 amino acids. V dropped 6 bases and J dropped 2; count of bases not matched to a gene: 14. The CDR3: CSAPGTGSFFTYEQYF. CDR3 nucleotides: TGCAGTGCACCCGGGACAGGGTCCTTCTTCACCTACGAGCAGTACTTC.

This chain uses TRBV5-1 with TRBJ2-7; D is unresolved. This CDR3 contains 14 residues. Looked up from germline, CDR1 is SGHRS and CDR2 is YFSETQ. V was shortened by 0 bases and J by 2 bases, with 9 bases between the two germline ends. CDR3 sequence (DNA): TGCGCCAGCAGCTTGGGTCCGGCCACCTACGAGCAGTACTTC. As protein: CASSLGPATYEQYF.

The gene calls are TRBV15 and TRBJ2-3; 9 bases align to TRBD2. Germline CDR1 LNHNV, CDR2 YYDKDF (reference sequence). The CDR3 has 17 amino acids. Unmatched junction bases numbered 7, after V lost 3 bases and J lost 0 bases. The CDR3 spells CATSSPGLALSTDTQYF. As DNA, the CDR3 is TGTGCCACCAGCAGTCCGGGACTAGCTCTAAGCACAGATACGCAGTATTTT.

V is TRBV10-3 and J is TRBJ2-3, with 8 bases matching TRBD2. The CDR3 spans 15 residues. The ends lost 8 bases at V and 2 bases at J; junction bases unmatched: 9. Looked up from germline, CDR1 is ENHRY and CDR2 is SYGVKD. CDR3 DNA sequence: TGTGCCATCTCTCGGCTAGCGGGTGACACAGATACGCAGTATTTT. It specifies CAISRLAGDTDTQYF.

This clonotype appeared a few times. The chain joins TRBV10-3 to TRBJ1-1; a possible D gene is TRBD1 (6 bases). Trimming left V 8 bases short and J 0 bases short, with 16 bases between. The germline gives CDR1 ENHRY, CDR2 SYGVKD. The CDR3 covers 15 residues. The CDR3 coding sequence is TGTGCCATCCGAGAAAGGACAGCGATGAACACTGAAGCTTTCTTT. It yields the protein CAIRERTAMNTEAFF.

This clonotype was counted only a few times. The chain uses TRBV5-1 and TRBJ2-1; 7 nucleotides match TRBD1. The germline gives CDR1 SGHRS, CDR2 YFSETQ. The length of the CDR3 is 16 residues. With 1 base clipped from V and 6 bases from J, the junction kept 10 bases outside the gene matches. The CDR3 loop reads CASSLPWDSLINEQFF. CDR3 DNA sequence: TGCGCCAGCAGCTTGCCCTGGGACAGCTTAATCAATGAGCAGTTCTTC.

Of note for this clonotype: Germline is not matched at one junction end, which may reflect a read error. The rearrangement joins TRBV6-2 or TRBV6-3 to TRBJ2-7; 9 positions agree with TRBD2. There are 14 residues in the CDR3. CDR1 and CDR2 (germline): MNHEY, SVGEGT. The CDR3 DNA is TGTGCCAGCAAAAGAGGGACTAGCATCCACGAGCAGAACTTC. Amino acids: CASKRGTSIHEQNF.

This clonotype was counted only a few times. J is TRBJ2-5 and V is TRBV27; 9 nucleotides align to TRBD2. V lost 6 bases, J lost 1 base, and 3 bases stayed unmatched. Germline loops: CDR1 MNHEY, CDR2 SMNVEV (reference sequence). CDR3 length: 14 residues. This chain's CDR3 is CASSSSGAQETQYF. The DNA of the CDR3 is TGTGCCAGCAGCTCTAGCGGGGCCCAAGAGACCCAGTACTTC.

This clonotype has only a few counts. The rearrangement joins TRBV12-3 or TRBV12-4 to TRBJ1-1; perhaps TRBD1 as D (5 bases). Trimming stripped 9 bases from V and 6 bases from J, with 14 bases between. This CDR3 is built from 12 residues. The CDR3, as DNA: TGTGCCAGTACCCCGCAGGGCCCTGAAGCTTTCTTT. It yields the protein CASTPQGPEAFF.

In its sample, this clonotype was seen many times. J is TRBJ1-1 and V is TRBV5-1; maybe TRBD1 (6 bases). Trimming took off 4 bases at V and 0 bases at J, with 13 bases between the two ends. Germline CDR1 and CDR2: SGHRS and YFSETQ. The CDR3 is made up of 15 amino acids. The CDR3, as DNA: TGCGCCAGCAGCCAAGGGACATGGGTGAACACTGAAGCTTTCTTT. It specifies CASSQGTWVNTEAFF.

There are a few counts of this clonotype. V is TRBV4-3 and J is TRBJ1-2; D is undetermined. The ends were cut back, 0 bases at V and 7 bases at J, with 12 bases in the middle. The CDR3 extends over 14 amino acids. Germline lookup yields CDR1 LGHNA and CDR2 YSLEER. This CDR3 is CASSQDNPPRGYTF. The CDR3 DNA sequence: TGCGCCAGCAGCCAAGATAATCCCCCCCGTGGCTACACCTTC.

This chain uses TRBV7-2 with TRBJ1-2, with unresolved D. Germline V gene data show CDR1 as SGHTA and CDR2 as FQGNSA. The germline V and J ends were trimmed by 8 bases and 3 bases, with 19 bases remaining between them. The CDR3 totals 15 residues. The DNA for the CDR3 is TGTGCCAGCGGACCTATCTGGGGTAGAGACTATGGCTACACCTTC. It is translated as CASGPIWGRDYGYTF.